This T cell receptor beta chain stems from a study of sequential checkpoint blockade in melanoma. On the study more broadly: Randomization was 1:1 between first-line nivolumab→ipilimumab and ipilimumab→nivolumab. General study points: Clinical benefit was about 30 times likelier when tumor T-cell fraction and clonality increased.

Sequencing used immunoSEQ multiplex PCR; TCRdb keeps in-frame clones, though not all of them. The profile shows around 1,900 clones, about 19% of them singletons. Between the trimmed V and J ends, which lost 5 bases and 5 bases, there was a span of 12 bases. The CDR3 sequence is 12 residues long. Germline values: CDR1 SQVTM, CDR2 ANQGSEA. This sample's treatment: randomized to nivolumab then ipilimumab (arm A) or the reverse (arm B). Only one count was recorded for this clone. Its antigen remains unknown. This TCR was sampled from a human donor with melanoma. The input for sequencing was tumor tissue (inferred from file names), taken from a patient given nivolumab and ipilimumab in sequence. The chain joins TRBV29-1 to TRBJ1-2; no definite D call. DNA of the CDR3: TGCAGCGTTTCCGCGGGAGGGTATGGCTACACCTTC. Translating gives CSVSAGGYGYTF.